These 15 T cell receptor beta chains share one sample of origin, sequenced in a study of T cells in narcolepsy. Repertoires were generated with immunoSEQ multiplex PCR, while TCRdb's copy carries only in-frame clones and drops some. This table has roughly 17,000 clones, roughly 72% appearing once. Sequenced material: CD45RA- memory CD8+ T cells from PBMCs. The source is a human donor with narcolepsy.

This sequence joins TRBV7-6 and TRBJ1-1, with D possibly TRBD1 on 5 matching bases. Trimming took off 1 base at V and 3 bases at J, with 9 bases between the two ends. Germline CDR1 and CDR2: SGHVS and FNYEAQ. CDR3 size: 14 residues. The CDR3 region is CASSLGGDDTEAFF. DNA of the CDR3: TGTGCCAGCAGCTTAGGGGGCGACGACACTGAAGCTTTCTTT.

The rearrangement links TRBV5-5 to TRBJ2-1; D gene unclear. Germline V gives CDR1 SGHKS, CDR2 YYEKEE (reference sequence). V gave up 3 bases and J gave up 7 bases, with 11 bases separating them. The CDR3 runs to 13 residues. CDR3 protein: CASSYGQENEQFF. The CDR3 DNA reads TGTGCCAGCAGCTACGGGCAGGAGAATGAGCAGTTCTTC.

This sequence joins TRBV6-1 and TRBJ1-1; 7 nucleotides agree with TRBD1. The V segment lost 4 bases and the J segment 5 bases; nucleotides outside the gene matches: 7. Germline V CDR1 and CDR2: MNHNS, SASEGT. This CDR3 comprises 14 residues. The DNA for the CDR3 is TGTGCCAGCAGTGGTAACAGGGGTGGGACTGAAGCTTTCTTT. Its translation is CASSGNRGGTEAFF.

This chain links TRBV10-3 with TRBJ2-1; possible D gene TRBD2, 6 bases. CDR1 is ENHRY and CDR2 is SYGVKD in the germline V gene. V gave up 0 bases and J gave up 5 bases, with 14 bases separating them. The CDR3 is made up of 16 amino acids. The CDR3 region is CAISESPGTVHNEQFF. CDR3 nucleotide sequence: TGTGCCATCAGTGAGTCTCCAGGGACTGTCCACAATGAGCAGTTCTTC.

The CDR3 coding sequence is TGTGCCAGCAAGCATAGCGGGAGGGCCACAGATACGCAGTATTTT. It is translated as CASKHSGRATDTQYF. The chain is built from TRBV6-4 and TRBJ2-3, with TRBD2 matching over 11 bases. The ends lost 7 bases at V and 2 bases at J; junction bases unmatched: 5. The CDR3 has 15 residues. CDR1 MRHNA and CDR2 SNTAGT come from the germline V gene.

The sample holds a few counts of this clone. CDR3 sequence (DNA): TGTGCCAGCAACCAATTGGGGAGCTCCTACGAGCAGTACTTC. Its translation is CASNQLGSSYEQYF. The chain uses TRBV6-5 and TRBJ2-7, with D perhaps matching TRBD2 (5 bases). V lost 7 bases, J lost 0 bases, and 13 bases lay in between. The V gene's germline CDR1 is MNHEY and CDR2 SVGAGI. The CDR3 has 14 amino acids.

The chain combines TRBV10-3 with TRBJ2-7; D unresolved. V was shortened by 4 bases and J by 0 bases, with 7 bases between the two germline ends. The germline V gene has CDR1 ENHRY and CDR2 SYGVKD. The CDR3 is 13 amino acids. CDR3 nucleotides: TGTGCCATCAGTGTGGACGGCTCCTACGAGCAGTACTTC. Translated, it gives CAISVDGSYEQYF.

The rearrangement joins TRBV27 to TRBJ2-7; TRBD1 matches 8 bases. Unmatched junction bases numbered 7, after V lost 0 bases and J lost 3 bases. From germline, CDR1 is MNHEY and CDR2 SMNVEV (reference sequence). CDR3 length equals 16 residues. The CDR3 coding sequence is TGTGCCAGCAGTTTATCCCTCCGGACAGGGATCTACGAGCAGTACTTC. This sequence encodes CASSLSLRTGIYEQYF.

V gene TRBV11-1 combines with J gene TRBJ2-5; D is ambiguous. Per germline, CDR1 SGHAT and CDR2 FQDESV (reference sequence). The CDR3 spans 14 residues. Between the trimmed V and J ends, which lost 2 bases and 4 bases, there was a span of 11 bases. As DNA, the CDR3 is TGTGCCAGCAGCTTACAGCCCTCGGGAGAGACCCAGTACTTC. Amino acid sequence: CASSLQPSGETQYF.

J is TRBJ1-6 and V is TRBV13; D uncertain. V was shortened by 4 bases and J by 0 bases, with 7 bases between the two germline ends. The CDR3 totals 15 residues. Germline V CDR1 and CDR2: PRHDT, FYEKMQ (reference sequence). This CDR3 reads CASSSQSSYNSPLHF. CDR3 nucleotides: TGTGCCAGCAGCTCGCAGAGCTCCTATAATTCACCCCTCCACTTT.

V and J are TRBV11-2 and TRBJ1-1; 7 bases fit TRBD1. The germline gives CDR1 SGHAT, CDR2 FQNNGV. The junction had 8 bases not matched to a gene; V was cut back by 6 bases and J by 1 base. The CDR3 length is 15 residues. The CDR3 sequence is CASRSLGTANTEAFF. CDR3 DNA: TGTGCCAGCAGATCCCTTGGGACAGCGAACACTGAAGCTTTCTTT.

The chain has TRBV18 and TRBJ2-7; perhaps TRBD1 as D (5 bases). From germline, CDR1 is KGHSH and CDR2 LQKENI. The V end was cut by 3 bases, the J end by 4 bases, with 10 bases between. The CDR3 covers 13 residues. The CDR3 loop is CASSPPDIYEQYF. The DNA of the CDR3 is TGTGCCAGCTCACCTCCGGACATTTACGAGCAGTACTTC. Supplemented by reference TRBV18 and TRBJ2-7, the full variable domain reads NAGVMQNPRHLVRRRGQEARLRCSPMKGHSHVYWYRQLPEEGLKFMVYLQKENIIDESGMPKERFSAEFPKEGPSILRIQQVVRGDSAAYFCASSPPDIYEQYFGPGTRLTVT.

The DNA of the CDR3 is TGCGCCAGCAGCCCCTTCCGGGACCCCCTAGACGATGAGCAGTTCTTC. Translated, it gives CASSPFRDPLDDEQFF. The V and J genes are TRBV4-1 and TRBJ2-1, with D perhaps assigned TRBD1 or TRBD2 (5 bases each). The V and J ends lost 4 bases and 8 bases respectively, with 21 bases between them. There are 16 residues in the CDR3. Looked up from germline, CDR1 is MGHRA and CDR2 is YSYEKL.

V and J are TRBV27 and TRBJ2-1; D call uncertain. V lost 8 bases and J 4 bases, leaving 6 bases between the germline ends. CDR3 length: 11 residues. CDR1 MNHEY and CDR2 SMNVEV come from the germline V gene (reference sequence). The CDR3 sequence: CASSRYNEQFF. In nucleotides, the CDR3 is TGTGCCAGCTCCAGATACAATGAGCAGTTCTTC.

This rearrangement joins TRBV7-9 to TRBJ2-5, with D hard to call. CDR1 is SEHNR and CDR2 is FQNEAQ in the germline V gene (reference sequence). V was shortened by 4 bases and J by 1 base, with 10 bases between the two germline ends. The CDR3 consists of 14 residues. CDR3 sequence: CASSSVRVQETQYF. The CDR3 DNA reads TGTGCCAGCAGCTCCGTCAGAGTCCAAGAGACCCAGTACTTC.